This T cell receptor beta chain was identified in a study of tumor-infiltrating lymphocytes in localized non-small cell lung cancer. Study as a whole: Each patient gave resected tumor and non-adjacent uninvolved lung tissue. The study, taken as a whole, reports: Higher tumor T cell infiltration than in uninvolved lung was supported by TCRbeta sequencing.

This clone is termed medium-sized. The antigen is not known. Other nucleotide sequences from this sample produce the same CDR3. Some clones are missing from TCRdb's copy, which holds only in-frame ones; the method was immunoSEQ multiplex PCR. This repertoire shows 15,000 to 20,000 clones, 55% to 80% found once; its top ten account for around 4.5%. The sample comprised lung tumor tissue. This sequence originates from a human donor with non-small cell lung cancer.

The CDR3 sequence is CASSLGDRTEAFF. CDR3 nucleotides: TGTGCCAGCAGCTTAGGTGATAGGACTGAAGCTTTCTTT. J is TRBJ1-1 and V is TRBV7-3; D not certain. The CDR3 runs 13 residues. Per germline, CDR1 SGHTA and CDR2 FQGTGA. The V gene lost 2 bases and the J gene lost 5 bases, with 9 bases spanning the gap.